Below are 26 T cell receptor beta chains sequenced from a single sample in a study of graft-versus-host responses after intestinal transplantation. Sequenced by immunoSEQ multiplex PCR; TCRdb stores in-frame clones only, minus some. The sample yields 40,000 or so clones, roughly 93% seen once. The sample was PBMCs, taken 700 to 850 days after intestinal transplantation. The receptors stem from a human patient who received an intestinal transplant, so some T cells may come from the graft donor.

This clone was detected only once. Its ends do not fully match the called genes, so a read error is possible. The chain joins TRBV5-1 to TRBJ1-3, with D possibly TRBD1 on 5 matching bases. The V gene's germline CDR1 is SGHRS and CDR2 YFSETQ. The CDR3 runs 15 residues. The CDR3 spells CASSLGSGTGSTIYF. As DNA, the CDR3 is TGCGCCAGCAGCTTGGGGTCTGGGACTGGAAGCACCATATATTTT.

The gene calls are TRBV4-2 and TRBJ2-1; D is uncertain. This CDR3 is 17 amino acids long. The germline CDR1 and CDR2 sequences are LGHNA and YNFKEQ. V was clipped by 3 bases and J by 3 bases, with 18 bases between them. Here the CDR3 DNA reads TGTGCCAGCAGCCAGGAAGTTAGAATCCCCATCTACAATGAGCAGTTCTTC. This encodes CASSQEVRIPIYNEQFF.

The chain joins TRBV7-6 to TRBJ2-1; TRBD1 or TRBD2 may be the D gene (6 bases each). Germline CDR1 reads SGHVS; CDR2 reads FNYEAQ. Trimming took 9 bases from V and 2 from J, leaving 17 bases between them. The CDR3 extends over 15 amino acids. The CDR3 reads CARTVGGGPYNEQFF. Here the CDR3 DNA reads TGTGCCAGGACCGTCGGAGGGGGGCCCTACAATGAGCAGTTCTTC.

The CDR3 loop reads CASSELGTGYGYTF. As DNA, the CDR3 is TGTGCCAGCAGTGAATTAGGGACAGGATATGGCTACACCTTC. The chain carries TRBV6-1 and TRBJ1-2, with 8 bases that match TRBD1. Germline V gene lookup returns CDR1 MNHNS and CDR2 SASEGT. V was clipped by 2 bases and J by 5 bases; unmatched bases: 4. The CDR3 covers 14 residues.

The rearrangement uses TRBV5-1 and TRBJ1-4; D not resolved. The CDR3 is 15 amino acids. The V end lost 0 bases, the J end lost 6 bases, and 12 bases lay between the germline ends. CDR1 and CDR2 from the germline V gene are SGHRS and YFSETQ. The DNA of the CDR3 is TGCGCCAGCAGCTTGGATGCAGGAAGCGATGAAAAACTGTTTTTT. It specifies CASSLDAGSDEKLFF.

The gene calls are TRBV6-5 and TRBJ2-3; TRBD2 aligns across 7 bases. The CDR3 spans 16 residues. Germline V gives CDR1 MNHEY, CDR2 SVGAGI. With 2 bases clipped from V and 2 bases from J, the junction kept 7 bases outside the gene matches. CDR3 sequence (DNA): TGTGCCAGCAGTTACGGCCTCGCGGGAGTCACAGATACGCAGTATTTT. Protein: CASSYGLAGVTDTQYF.

The sample holds a few counts of this clone. This chain joins TRBV7-9 and TRBJ2-7, with 9 nucleotides matching TRBD2. This CDR3 has 15 amino acids. J lost 2 bases, V lost 1 base, and 3 bases had no gene match. CDR1 and CDR2 (germline): SEHNR, FQNEAQ (reference sequence). The CDR3 is CASSLELAGTYEQYF. Written as DNA, the CDR3 is TGTGCCAGCAGCTTAGAGCTAGCGGGGACCTACGAGCAGTACTTC.

The rearrangement joins TRBV10-3 to TRBJ2-3; D uncertain. The CDR3 runs 14 residues. The ends were cut back, 6 bases at V and 3 bases at J, with 13 bases in the middle. Germline V gene sequence: CDR1 ENHRY, CDR2 SYGVKD. The CDR3 is CAIRDGTETDTQYF. DNA for the CDR3: TGTGCCATCAGGGACGGAACGGAGACAGATACGCAGTATTTT.

The chain combines TRBV10-1 with TRBJ1-6; unclear D gene. From germline, CDR1 is WNHNN and CDR2 SYGVQD (reference sequence). Trimming removed 5 bases at V and 8 bases at J, with 10 bases between. This CDR3 comprises 13 residues. In DNA, the CDR3 is TGCGCCAGCAGTTTATTCTACGATTCACCCCTCCACTTT. Translated, it gives CASSLFYDSPLHF.

The CDR3 nucleotides read TGTGCCAGCAGCCAAGACCTAGCGGGAGTGGGGTTCTACGAGCAGTACTTC. Translated: CASSQDLAGVGFYEQYF. The chain has TRBV4-2 and TRBJ2-7, with 10 bases identical to TRBD2. The CDR3 is 17 residues long. From germline, CDR1 is LGHNA and CDR2 YNFKEQ. Trimming cost V 0 bases and J 3 bases; bases outside gene matches: 8.

This sequence joins TRBV7-6 and TRBJ2-2; TRBD2 matches 9 bases. The V and J ends lost 1 base and 7 bases, in that order; junction bases with no gene match: 10. Germline V gives CDR1 SGHVS, CDR2 FNYEAQ. This CDR3 comprises 17 residues. The CDR3 DNA sequence: TGTGCCAGCAGCTTAGTCCCGGCTAGCGGGACGGTCGGGGAGCTGTTTTTT. Translation: CASSLVPASGTVGELFF.

The chain combines TRBV27 with TRBJ2-1; 8 nucleotides agree with TRBD1. V lost 2 bases to trimming and J lost 2 bases; unmatched junction nucleotides: 5. The CDR3 has 16 amino acids. CDR1 is MNHEY, CDR2 SMNVEV, per germline (reference sequence). CDR3: CASSLPNRGAYNEQFF. For the CDR3, the DNA is TGTGCCAGCAGTTTACCCAACAGGGGGGCCTACAATGAGCAGTTCTTC.

V and J are TRBV5-1 and TRBJ2-1; D gene unclear. Germline CDR1 SGHRS, CDR2 YFSETQ. The CDR3 spans 15 residues. Trimming took 0 bases from V and 7 from J, leaving 14 bases between them. CDR3 amino acids: CASSLAGRSENEQFF. For the CDR3, the DNA is TGCGCCAGCAGCTTGGCGGGCCGGAGTGAGAATGAGCAGTTCTTC.

This clone was detected a few times. The gene calls are TRBV2 and TRBJ1-6, with TRBD1 identical over 7 bases. Germline V gene lookup returns CDR1 SNHLY and CDR2 FYNNEI. The junction had 3 bases not matched to a gene; V was cut back by 6 bases and J by 10 bases. The CDR3 consists of 12 residues. The CDR3 sequence is CASRAGGSPLHF. In DNA form, the CDR3 reads TGTGCCAGCAGAGCAGGGGGGTCACCCCTCCACTTT.

This chain uses TRBV5-1 with TRBJ2-7, with D perhaps TRBD2 (5 bases). This CDR3 has 20 residues. Germline loops: CDR1 SGHRS, CDR2 YFSETQ. Trimming cost V 1 base and J 4 bases, with 30 bases left between them. The CDR3 region is CASSLRRILPTNSPSYEQYF. CDR3 nucleotide sequence: TGCGCCAGCAGCTTGAGGAGGATTCTCCCCACTAATAGTCCTTCTTACGAGCAGTACTTC.

The V gene is TRBV7-3, the J gene TRBJ2-7, with TRBD2 matching 9 bases. This CDR3 region has 14 residues. Germline V lookup: CDR1 SGHTA, CDR2 FQGTGA. V trimming: 5 bases; J trimming: 6 bases; junction bases outside the gene matches: 8. CDR3 DNA sequence: TGTGCCAGCAGCCGATCGGGACTAGCACTCGAGCAGTACTTC. Amino acids: CASSRSGLALEQYF. Variable domain in full (rest from reference TRBV7-3 and TRBJ2-7): GAGVSQTPSNKVTEKGKYVELRCDPISGHTALYWYRQSLGQGPEFLIYFQGTGAADDSGLPNDRFFAVRPEGSVSTLKIQRTERGDSAVYLCASSRSGLALEQYFGPGTRLTVT.

V gene TRBV5-1 combines with J gene TRBJ2-7; 8 nucleotides align to TRBD2. Germline CDR1 reads SGHRS; CDR2 reads YFSETQ. J lost 3 bases, V lost 0 bases, and 8 bases had no gene match. The CDR3 has 16 amino acids. CDR3 loop: CASSLEGVAGIYEQYF. Here the CDR3 DNA reads TGCGCCAGCAGCTTGGAGGGGGTAGCGGGAATCTACGAGCAGTACTTC.

The chain recombines TRBV5-5 with TRBJ2-7; D remains unclear. Trimming left V 4 bases short and J 4 bases short, with 15 bases between. Germline CDR1 SGHKS, CDR2 YYEKEE (reference sequence). The CDR3 runs 14 residues. CDR3 in amino acids: CASSNPGTEYEQYF. DNA for the CDR3: TGTGCCAGCAGCAACCCGGGTACGGAGTACGAGCAGTACTTC.

The rearrangement uses TRBV6-5 and TRBJ2-3, with 7 bases that match TRBD2. The CDR3 has 13 amino acids. Per the germline V gene, CDR1 is MNHEY and CDR2 is SVGAGI. The V segment lost 8 bases and the J segment 2 bases; nucleotides outside the gene matches: 4. The CDR3 DNA reads TGTGCCAGCCAGACTAGCTTCACAGATACGCAGTATTTT. Translating gives CASQTSFTDTQYF.

J is TRBJ2-7 and V is TRBV28, with a weak D call TRBD2 (6 bases). The germline V and J ends were trimmed by 4 bases and 3 bases, with 19 bases remaining between them. This CDR3 contains 16 residues. CDR1 is MDHEN, CDR2 SYDVKM, per germline. CDR3 nucleotides: TGTGCCAGCAGTTCCCCGGACCGGGACTTAGACTACGAGCAGTACTTC. Protein: CASSSPDRDLDYEQYF.

This rearrangement joins TRBV7-6 to TRBJ1-6; no clear D. CDR3 length: 15 residues. Germline V lookup: CDR1 SGHVS, CDR2 FNYEAQ. V was cut by 4 bases and J by 10 bases, with 17 bases left in between. The CDR3 nucleotides are TGTGCCAGCAGCTCGTCCGCAGGCCTCGGGTCACCCCTCCACTTT. Its translation is CASSSSAGLGSPLHF.

The rearrangement links TRBV11-2 to TRBJ2-1, with D possibly matching TRBD2 (5 bases). The CDR3 sequence is 13 residues long. Trimming removed 5 bases at V and 2 bases at J, with 7 bases between. In germline, CDR1 is SGHAT, CDR2 FQNNGV. CDR3 bases: TGTGCCAGCAGCCGGGGTGCCTACAATGAGCAGTTCTTC. This translates into CASSRGAYNEQFF.

V is TRBV30 and J is TRBJ2-7; 11 bases are a match to TRBD2. The CDR3 runs to 16 residues. With V trimmed by 2 bases and J by 1 base, 7 bases remained unmatched. CDR1 and CDR2 (germline): GTSNPN, SVGIG (reference sequence). The CDR3 nucleotides are TGTGCCTGGAGTCCCCCGGGACTAGCGGCTTCCTACGAGCAGTACTTC. This translates into CAWSPPGLAASYEQYF.

The chain combines TRBV11-2 with TRBJ1-2; TRBD1 matches 7 bases. The germline gives CDR1 SGHAT, CDR2 FQNNGV. J was trimmed by 4 bases and V by 3 bases; bases with no gene match: 2. The CDR3 is 13 residues long. In DNA, the CDR3 is TGTGCCAGCAGCTTCCGGACAGGCTATGGCTACACCTTC. It translates to CASSFRTGYGYTF.

This clone was seen a single time. The chain links TRBV7-2 to TRBJ1-4; weak D call: TRBD1 (5 bases). From germline, CDR1 is SGHTA and CDR2 FQGNSA. The length of the CDR3 is 15 residues. V lost 2 bases and J lost 8, with 15 bases in between. This chain's CDR3 is CASSLLRDPREKLFF. CDR3 DNA sequence: TGTGCCAGCAGCTTACTCAGGGACCCAAGGGAAAAACTGTTTTTT.

The chain combines TRBV5-1 with TRBJ2-1; D tentatively reads TRBD1 or TRBD2 (5 bases each). Germline CDR1 is SGHRS and CDR2 is YFSETQ. V lost 0 bases to trimming and J lost 8 bases, with 18 bases between them. The CDR3 consists of 16 residues. The CDR3 reads CASSLAMGVSLDEQFF. The CDR3 nucleotides are TGCGCCAGCAGCTTGGCCATGGGGGTCTCGCTTGATGAGCAGTTCTTC.